A selection of T cell receptor beta chains follows, all from one sample in a study of naive and memory T cell subsets. Via MiXCR, TCRdb re-called the UMI-ligation and nested PCR reads, giving one row per CDR3 protein. Of around 160,000 distinct CDR3 sequences in the sample, approximately 17% were seen once. Sequencing input: naive CD4+ T cells from blood. Receptors originate from a human donor in good health. Each CDR3 is given with its conserved first and last residue. D genes are given only for firm matches. Expanded clones are given a class, and other clones once, few, many or no size at all.

clone_size: .
d_call: .
v_call: TRBV4-1
j_call: TRBJ1-3
cdr3_nt: TGCGCCAGCAGCCAAGCCTCCCCCACAGGGAACTCTGGAAACACCATATATTTT
cdr3_aa: CASSQASPTGNSGNTIYF

clone_size: .
d_call: TRBD2
v_call: TRBV7-2
j_call: TRBJ2-1
cdr3_nt: TGTGCCAGCAGCGAAACTAGCGGGAGCTACAATGAGCAGTTCTTC
cdr3_aa: CASSETSGSYNEQFF

clone_size: many
d_call: .
v_call: TRBV3-1
j_call: TRBJ1-5
cdr3_nt: TGTGCCAGCAGCCAAGACAACAGACTTAGCAATCAGCCCCAGCATTTT
cdr3_aa: CASSQDNRLSNQPQHF

clone_size: .
d_call: .
v_call: TRBV7-9
j_call: TRBJ2-5
cdr3_nt: TGTGCCAGCAGCTACGCCCAACCAGTGGACGGAGAGACCCAGTACTTC
cdr3_aa: CASSYAQPVDGETQYF

clone_size: .
d_call: .
v_call: TRBV19
j_call: TRBJ1-2
cdr3_nt: TGTGCCAGTAGTATAGACTACACAGGTGGCTACACCTTC
cdr3_aa: CASSIDYTGGYTF

clone_size: .
d_call: .
v_call: TRBV20-1
j_call: TRBJ1-5
cdr3_nt: TGCAGTGTAATCAGAGATTATGCTCAGCCCCAGCATTTT
cdr3_aa: CSVIRDYAQPQHF

clone_size: few
d_call: TRBD1
v_call: TRBV20-1
j_call: TRBJ2-7
cdr3_nt: TGCAGTGCAGGCAGGGGGCAATACGAGCAGTACTTC
cdr3_aa: CSAGRGQYEQYF

clone_size: few
d_call: .
v_call: TRBV7-8
j_call: TRBJ2-1
cdr3_nt: TGTGCCAGCACTATGGTGACGGGCTCCTACAATGAGCAGTTCTTC
cdr3_aa: CASTMVTGSYNEQFF

clone_size: few
d_call: .
v_call: TRBV20-1
j_call: TRBJ2-5
cdr3_nt: TGCAGTGCCCGAGGTGGAGGTCGTGAGACCCAGTACTTC
cdr3_aa: CSARGGGRETQYF

clone_size: .
d_call: .
v_call: TRBV6-5
j_call: TRBJ2-2
cdr3_nt: TGTGCCAGCACCAGGGACACCGGGGAGCTGTTTTTT
cdr3_aa: CASTRDTGELFF